Presented here are 3 T cell receptor beta chains from one specimen sequenced in a study of molecular identifiers for immune sequencing clone quantification. TCRdb re-called the PCR reads through MiXCR, storing one row per CDR3 protein. The sample lists approximately 680,000 distinct CDR3 sequences; approximately 24% were seen once. The sequenced material came from naive CD8+ T cells from blood, with Jurkat cell RNA spiked in. Sample subset: FACS-sorted CD8+CD4-CCR7+CD45RA+ naive T cells. The receptors here all came from a human donor in good health. Some libraries in this study had Jurkat cell RNA spiked in.

This clonotype was seen repeatedly, ten times or more. The rearrangement uses TRBV5-4 and TRBJ2-7; TRBD2 is a possible D gene (5 bases). Between the trimmed V and J ends, which lost 2 bases and 6 bases, there was a span of 15 bases. Germline CDR1 SGHNT, CDR2 YYREEE (reference sequence). The CDR3 covers 14 residues. The CDR3 DNA reads TGTGCCAGCAGCTTCAGCGGTAGTCCCTCCGAGCAGTACTTC. Its protein is CASSFSGSPSEQYF. The complete variable domain, with remaining parts taken from reference TRBV5-4 and TRBJ2-7, reads ETGVTQSPTHLIKTRGQQVTLRCSSQSGHNTVSWYQQALGQGPQFIFQYYREEENGRGNFPPRFSGLQFPNYSSELNVNALELDDSALYLCASSFSGSPSEQYFGPGTRLTVT.

The chain uses TRBV7-6 and TRBJ2-1; 7 bases map to TRBD2. Per germline, CDR1 SGHVS and CDR2 FNYEAQ. The CDR3 has 14 residues. Germline trimming cut 1 base from V and 5 bases from J; bases unmatched to any gene: 2. CDR3 loop: CASSLGGLNNEQFF. The CDR3 DNA reads TGTGCCAGCAGCTTAGGGGGACTAAACAATGAGCAGTTCTTC. The full variable domain, completed using reference TRBV7-6 and TRBJ2-1, is GAGVSQSPRYKVTKRGQDVALRCDPISGHVSLYWYRQALGQGPEFLTYFNYEAQQDKSGLPNDRFSAERPEGSISTLTIQRTEQRDSAMYRCASSLGGLNNEQFFGPGTRLTVL.

As regards this clonotype: An end of the junction does not agree with germline; a read error may underlie this. V and J are TRBV29-1 and TRBJ2-7, with a possible D match to TRBD2 (6 bases). The V gene's germline CDR1 is SQVTM and CDR2 ANQGSEA. The CDR3 spans 14 residues. CDR3 in amino acids: CSVVSLANSCEQYF. DNA for the CDR3: TGCAGCGTTGTGAGTCTAGCGAACTCCTGCGAGCAGTACTTC.